The subject of this entry is one TCR beta chain. This entry comes from a study of Ad26.COV2.S vaccination and SARS-CoV-2 variants. This CDR3 contains 15 residues. Germline-derived CDR1 and CDR2 are SNHLY and FYNNEI. Trimming at V came to 5 bases and at J to 0 bases, leaving 3 bases not matched to a gene. Clones were sequenced by immunoSEQ multiplex PCR, and TCRdb holds only the in-frame ones, with some missing. The data contain roughly 390,000 clones, roughly nine tenths of them singletons. The treatment here: around 19 received Ad26.COV2.S at low or high dose, single or two shots; about five received placebo; per-sample allocation not given. Collection of the samples took place on day 63 after the first injection of vaccine or placebo.

The chain recombines TRBV2 with TRBJ1-4, with 7 bases matching TRBD1. Specimen: peripheral blood, collected in a trial of Ad26.COV2.S vaccine versus placebo. This TCR was sampled from a person aged 18-65 years who received the Ad26.COV2.S COVID-19 vaccine or a placebo. The chain's CDR3 is CASSYGTATNEKLFF. DNA for the CDR3: TGTGCCAGCAGTTACGGGACAGCAACTAATGAAAAACTGTTTTTT.